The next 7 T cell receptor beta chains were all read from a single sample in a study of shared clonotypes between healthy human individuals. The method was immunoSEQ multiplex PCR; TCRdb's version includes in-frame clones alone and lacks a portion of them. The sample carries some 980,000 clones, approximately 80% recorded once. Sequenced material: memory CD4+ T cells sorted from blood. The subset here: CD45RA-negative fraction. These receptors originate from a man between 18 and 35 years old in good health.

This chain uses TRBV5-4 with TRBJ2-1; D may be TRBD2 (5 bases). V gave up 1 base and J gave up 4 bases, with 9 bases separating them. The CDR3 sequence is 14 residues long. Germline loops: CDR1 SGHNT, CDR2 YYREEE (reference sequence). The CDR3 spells CASSLTSRYNEQFF. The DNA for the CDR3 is TGTGCCAGCAGCTTGACTAGTCGATACAATGAGCAGTTCTTC.

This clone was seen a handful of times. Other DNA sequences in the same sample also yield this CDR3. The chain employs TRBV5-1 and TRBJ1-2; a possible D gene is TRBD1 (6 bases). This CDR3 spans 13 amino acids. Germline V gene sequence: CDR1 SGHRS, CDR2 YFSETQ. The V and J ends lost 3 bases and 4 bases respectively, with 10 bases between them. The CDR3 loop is CASSSGGPYGYTF. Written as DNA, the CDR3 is TGCGCCAGCAGCTCTGGGGGGCCCTATGGCTACACCTTC.

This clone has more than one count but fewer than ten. The CDR3 spells CASSLTGEGSPLHF. In nucleotides, the CDR3 is TGTGCCAGCAGCCTGACAGGGGAAGGATCACCCCTCCACTTT. The genes are TRBV9 and TRBJ1-6; 8 positions match TRBD1. Looked up from germline, CDR1 is SGDLS and CDR2 is YYNGEE. This CDR3 has 14 residues. Losses at the gene ends were 4 bases for V and 10 bases for J; bases not matched to a gene: 7.

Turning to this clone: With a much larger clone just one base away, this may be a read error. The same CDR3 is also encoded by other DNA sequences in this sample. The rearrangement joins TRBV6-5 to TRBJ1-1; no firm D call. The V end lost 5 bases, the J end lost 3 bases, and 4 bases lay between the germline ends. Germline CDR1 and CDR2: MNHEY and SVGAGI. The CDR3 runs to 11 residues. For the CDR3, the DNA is TGTGCCAGCAGTCGGGACACTGAAGCTTTCTTT. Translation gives CASSRDTEAFF.

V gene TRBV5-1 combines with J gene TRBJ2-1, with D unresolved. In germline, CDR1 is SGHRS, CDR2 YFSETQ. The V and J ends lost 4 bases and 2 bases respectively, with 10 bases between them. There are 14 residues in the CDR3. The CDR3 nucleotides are TGCGCCAGCAGCCTACCCTCCCCCTACAATGAGCAGTTCTTC. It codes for CASSLPSPYNEQFF.

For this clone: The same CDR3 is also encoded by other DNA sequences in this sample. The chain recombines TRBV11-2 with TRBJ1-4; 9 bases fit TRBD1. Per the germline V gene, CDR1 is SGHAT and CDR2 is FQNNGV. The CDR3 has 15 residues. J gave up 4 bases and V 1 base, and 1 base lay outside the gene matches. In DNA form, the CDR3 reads TGTGCCAGCAGCTTAGTGACAGGGGGTAATGAAAAACTGTTTTTT. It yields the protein CASSLVTGGNEKLFF.

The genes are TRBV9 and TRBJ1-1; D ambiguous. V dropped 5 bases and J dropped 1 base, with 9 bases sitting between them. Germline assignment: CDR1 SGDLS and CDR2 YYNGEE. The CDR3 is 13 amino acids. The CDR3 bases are TGTGCCAGCAGTAGAGCGGGGAACACTGAAGCTTTCTTT. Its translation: CASSRAGNTEAFF.